Presented here are 30 T cell receptor beta chains from one specimen sequenced in a study of cytomegalovirus exposure and HLA in healthy donors. Sequencing used immunoSEQ multiplex PCR; TCRdb keeps in-frame clones, though not all of them. The sample includes over 110,000 clones, about nine tenths of them seen just once. Specimen: PBMCs. The receptors stem from a man between 18 and 35 years old in good health and CMV-seronegative.

V is TRBV6-1 and J is TRBJ2-6; weak D call: TRBD1 (6 bases). This CDR3 spans 15 amino acids. With 3 bases removed from V and 3 bases from J, the gap between germline ends came to 9 bases. Germline lookup yields CDR1 MNHNS and CDR2 SASEGT. The CDR3 DNA reads TGTGCCAGCAGTGATCAGGGGCTTGGGGCCAACGTCCTGACTTTC. Amino acid sequence: CASSDQGLGANVLTF.

V gene TRBV4-1 combines with J gene TRBJ1-2; the match to TRBD1 covers 7 bases. The CDR3 sequence is 17 residues long. V dropped 4 bases and J dropped 7; count of bases not matched to a gene: 18. CDR1 is MGHRA, CDR2 YSYEKL, per germline. CDR3 protein: CASSPTGTESAGGGYTF. The CDR3 coding sequence is TGCGCCAGCAGCCCTACAGGGACCGAAAGCGCAGGGGGTGGCTACACCTTC.

The chain uses TRBV28 and TRBJ2-7, with 11 bases matching TRBD1. This CDR3 is built from 16 residues. The junction had 13 bases not matched to a gene; V was cut back by 6 bases and J by 6 bases. CDR1 is MDHEN, CDR2 SYDVKM, per germline. In nucleotides, the CDR3 is TGTGCCAGCAGCCCTAGACCGGGACAGGGGGAAAGCGAGCAGTACTTC. It specifies CASSPRPGQGESEQYF. Looking up the rest from reference TRBV28 and TRBJ2-7 gives the full variable domain: DVKVTQSSRYLVKRTGEKVFLECVQDMDHENMFWYRQDPGLGLRLIYFSYDVKMKEKGDIPEGYSVSREKKERFSLILESASTNQTSMYLCASSPRPGQGESEQYFGPGTRLTVT.

The rearrangement joins TRBV6-5 to TRBJ2-1; D perhaps matches TRBD2 (6 bases). Looked up from germline, CDR1 is MNHEY and CDR2 is SVGAGI. The CDR3 extends over 12 amino acids. Trimming removed 6 bases at V and 9 bases at J, with 12 bases between. The CDR3 DNA sequence: TGTGCCAGCAGCTCCACCGGGGGTGAGCAGTTCTTC. It translates to CASSSTGGEQFF.

This CDR3 is CASSPLGGTGVGYTF. In nucleotides, the CDR3 is TGTGCCAGCAGCCCTTTAGGAGGGACAGGGGTTGGCTACACCTTC. This sequence joins TRBV9 and TRBJ1-2; 10 bases are shared with TRBD1. V trimming: 4 bases; J trimming: 7 bases; junction bases outside the gene matches: 10. The CDR3 is 15 amino acids. Germline CDR1 is SGDLS and CDR2 is YYNGEE.

V gene TRBV2 combines with J gene TRBJ2-7; the D gene is possibly TRBD2 (8 bases). The length of the CDR3 is 15 residues. V shed 8 bases and J shed 7 bases, with 24 bases lying between them. Germline V gives CDR1 SNHLY, CDR2 FYNNEI. CDR3 sequence reads: CASGKDRAIAGEQYF. The CDR3, as DNA: TGTGCCAGCGGGAAAGACAGGGCCATAGCGGGGGAGCAGTACTTC.

The chain couples TRBV2 to TRBJ1-3, with 7 nucleotides matching TRBD1. The germline V gene encodes CDR1 SNHLY and CDR2 FYNNEI. The V gene end was trimmed by 5 bases and the J gene end by 3 bases; junction bases not matched to a gene: 7. This CDR3 is 15 amino acids long. The chain's CDR3 is CASSPEGAGGNTIYF. CDR3 coding DNA: TGTGCCAGCAGTCCCGAGGGGGCTGGTGGAAACACCATATATTTT.

The chain is built from TRBV6-5 and TRBJ2-7, with D possibly matching TRBD2 (5 bases). CDR3 length: 13 residues. The V end lost 3 bases, the J end lost 6 bases, and 12 bases lay between the germline ends. CDR1 MNHEY and CDR2 SVGAGI come from the germline V gene. The DNA for the CDR3 is TGTGCCAGCAGTTATTATCAGGAGGCCGAGCAGTACTTC. It encodes CASSYYQEAEQYF.

The V and J genes are TRBV6-1 and TRBJ1-1, with D possibly matching TRBD1 (5 bases). V lost 4 bases to trimming and J lost 5 bases, with 17 bases between them. This CDR3 contains 15 residues. Germline V CDR1 and CDR2: MNHNS, SASEGT. The DNA for the CDR3 is TGTGCCAGCAGTGCCTGGGACTCCCTCGGGACTGAAGCTTTCTTT. Translating it yields CASSAWDSLGTEAFF.

This chain connects TRBV28 to TRBJ2-2; 8 bases align to TRBD2. The germline CDR1 and CDR2 sequences are MDHEN and SYDVKM. The CDR3 sequence is 15 residues long. V was pared by 5 bases and J by 1 base, with 3 bases of the junction left unmatched. The CDR3 nucleotides read TGTGCCAGCAGTACGACTAGCGTGAACACCGGGGAGCTGTTTTTT. Residues: CASSTTSVNTGELFF.

The chain employs TRBV7-9 and TRBJ2-1, with 12 bases aligning to TRBD1. Trimming removed 2 bases from V and 7 bases from J; junction bases left unmatched: 3. The CDR3 has 15 residues. CDR1 and CDR2 from the germline V gene are SEHNR and FQNEAQ (reference sequence). CDR3 nucleotides: TGTGCCAGCAGCTTAAGGGACAGGGGGCCTAATGAGCAGTTCTTC. It codes for CASSLRDRGPNEQFF.

This chain connects TRBV29-1 to TRBJ2-1; 12 bases match TRBD2. The CDR3 spans 14 residues. Trimming cost V 6 bases and J 7 bases; bases outside gene matches: 7. CDR1 and CDR2 (germline): SQVTM, ANQGSEA. The CDR3 region is CSVRLAGVRNEQFF. CDR3 coding DNA: TGCAGCGTGAGACTAGCGGGAGTTCGAAATGAGCAGTTCTTC.

J is TRBJ1-1 and V is TRBV29-1, with TRBD1 as a possible D gene (5 bases). V gave up 6 bases and J gave up 2 bases, with 13 bases separating them. The CDR3 consists of 13 residues. CDR1 is SQVTM, CDR2 ANQGSEA, per germline. The CDR3 protein is CSVRRDPNTEAFF. CDR3 sequence (DNA): TGCAGCGTACGCAGGGATCCTAACACTGAAGCTTTCTTT. Looking up the rest from reference TRBV29-1 and TRBJ1-1 gives the full variable domain: SAVISQKPSRDICQRGTSLTIQCQVDSQVTMMFWYRQQPGQSLTLIATANQGSEATYESGFVIDKFPISRPNLTFSTLTVSNMSPEDSSIYLCSVRRDPNTEAFFGQGTRLTVV.

V usage is TRBV2 and J usage is TRBJ1-2, with 8 bases fitting TRBD1. Germline values: CDR1 SNHLY, CDR2 FYNNEI. There are 13 residues in the CDR3. J was trimmed by 7 bases and V by 4 bases; bases with no gene match: 5. DNA of the CDR3: TGTGCCAGCAGTGTGCAGGGGGCAGTTGGCTACACCTTC. It specifies CASSVQGAVGYTF.

The CDR3 DNA reads TGTGCCTTCAGATCGGGACTACAAAGCACAGATACGCAGTATTTT. It yields the protein CAFRSGLQSTDTQYF. This chain uses TRBV11-3 with TRBJ2-3, with 7 bases lining up with TRBD2. Trimming took 11 bases from V and 0 from J; bases not matched to a gene: 11. The CDR3 totals 15 residues. Germline CDR1 SGHNT, CDR2 YENEEA.

The rearrangement uses TRBV27 and TRBJ2-7, with D possibly TRBD1 on 6 matching bases. CDR3 length: 13 residues. V lost 9 bases and J 2 bases, leaving 14 bases between the germline ends. Germline V gives CDR1 MNHEY, CDR2 SMNVEV (reference sequence). In DNA, the CDR3 is TGTGCCAGTAGACGGGACAATACCTACGAGCAGTACTTC. Amino acid sequence: CASRRDNTYEQYF.

Only a few counts were recorded for this clone. The rearrangement links TRBV7-9 to TRBJ2-1; 10 bases map to TRBD1. Germline CDR1 reads SEHNR; CDR2 reads FQNEAQ (reference sequence). This CDR3 is 18 amino acids long. J was trimmed by 3 bases and V by 4 bases; bases with no gene match: 12. The CDR3 coding sequence is TGTGCCAGCAGCTCCCGTTCTCGGGGGACAGGGGACTACAATGAGCAGTTCTTC. Residues: CASSSRSRGTGDYNEQFF.

The chain employs TRBV9 and TRBJ1-2; TRBD1 agrees at 10 bases. The CDR3 has 14 amino acids. The ends lost 5 bases at V and 2 bases at J; junction bases unmatched: 3. CDR1 SGDLS and CDR2 YYNGEE come from the germline V gene. DNA for the CDR3: TGTGCCAGCAGTAAGGGACAGGGGAACTATGGCTACACCTTC. Amino acids: CASSKGQGNYGYTF.

This rearrangement joins TRBV5-1 to TRBJ2-5; 9 bases are a match to TRBD2. Per the germline V gene, CDR1 is SGHRS and CDR2 is YFSETQ. With V trimmed by 5 bases and J by 4 bases, 21 bases remained unmatched. The CDR3 has 19 amino acids. The CDR3 nucleotides are TGCGCCAGCAGACGCGCCGGAGCTAGCGGGAATTTGGTAGGAGAGACCCAGTACTTC. It yields the protein CASRRAGASGNLVGETQYF.

The chain is built from TRBV29-1 and TRBJ1-1; tentatively, D is TRBD1 (6 bases). In germline, CDR1 is SQVTM, CDR2 ANQGSEA. Deletions cut 4 bases from V and 3 bases from J, with 24 bases between. The CDR3 loop spans 17 amino acids. The CDR3 protein is CSVVGRGARVMDTEAFF. The CDR3 DNA sequence: TGCAGCGTTGTGGGGCGGGGGGCAAGAGTAATGGACACTGAAGCTTTCTTT.

The chain recombines TRBV11-2 with TRBJ2-7; TRBD1 agrees at 7 bases. With 5 bases clipped from V and 3 bases from J, the junction kept 4 bases outside the gene matches. This CDR3 spans 13 amino acids. CDR1 is SGHAT and CDR2 is FQNNGV in the germline V gene. CDR3 sequence reads: CASSAGTDYEQYF. In nucleotides, the CDR3 is TGTGCCAGCAGCGCCGGGACAGACTACGAGCAGTACTTC.

CDR3 amino acids: CASSKDLGDEKLFF. In nucleotides, the CDR3 is TGTGCCAGCAGTAAGGACCTAGGGGATGAAAAACTGTTTTTT. The chain carries TRBV2 and TRBJ1-4, with D possibly matching TRBD1 (5 bases). CDR3 length equals 14 residues. Germline V gives CDR1 SNHLY, CDR2 FYNNEI. With 5 bases removed from V and 6 bases from J, the gap between germline ends came to 13 bases.

V is TRBV19 and J is TRBJ2-1; TRBD2 is a possible D gene (7 bases). CDR1 and CDR2 from the germline V gene are LNHDA and SQIVND (reference sequence). CDR3 length: 15 amino acids. Trimming removed 9 bases from V and 0 bases from J, with 15 bases in between. The CDR3 coding sequence is TGTGCCAGCCGCTCCCGGGGGGCCTCCTACAATGAGCAGTTCTTC. Translation: CASRSRGASYNEQFF.

The V gene is TRBV19, the J gene TRBJ2-3; TRBD2 aligns across 10 bases. The length of the CDR3 is 15 residues. J was trimmed by 1 base and V by 5 bases; bases with no gene match: 3. The germline gives CDR1 LNHDA, CDR2 SQIVND (reference sequence). The CDR3 DNA is TGTGCCAGTAGTGCCCTAGCGGGAGGCACAGATACGCAGTATTTT. This sequence encodes CASSALAGGTDTQYF.

This rearrangement joins TRBV4-1 to TRBJ2-1, with D possibly being TRBD1 (5 bases). This CDR3 is built from 16 residues. V lost 1 base, J lost 1 base, and 11 bases lay in between. CDR1 is MGHRA and CDR2 is YSYEKL in the germline V gene. The CDR3 spells CASSQAGHYSYNEQFF. The DNA of the CDR3 is TGCGCCAGCAGCCAAGCAGGACATTATTCCTACAATGAGCAGTTCTTC.

Here the CDR3 DNA reads TGTGCCAGCAGCCCAGGGCTTGGGCTAGACGGCACTGAAGCTTTCTTT. Residues: CASSPGLGLDGTEAFF. The V gene is TRBV7-7, the J gene TRBJ1-1; the D gene is possibly TRBD1 (5 bases). V gave up 5 bases and J gave up 4 bases, with 20 bases separating them. This CDR3 is built from 16 residues. Germline V gives CDR1 SSHAT, CDR2 FNYEAQ (reference sequence).

The genes are TRBV6-1 and TRBJ2-6; possibly TRBD1 for D (6 bases). V lost 7 bases to trimming and J lost 12 bases, with 19 bases between them. Germline assignment: CDR1 MNHNS and CDR2 SASEGT. This CDR3 region has 14 residues. The CDR3 bases are TGTGCCAGCAACTCGGGACATAGCGTTACCGTCCTGACTTTC. This translates into CASNSGHSVTVLTF.

The chain uses TRBV5-1 and TRBJ2-5; 8 bases fit TRBD1. The germline gives CDR1 SGHRS, CDR2 YFSETQ. This CDR3 spans 15 amino acids. V lost 4 bases and J lost 5; bases outside the gene matches: 10. CDR3 residues: CASSPGQGRGETQYF. DNA of the CDR3: TGCGCCAGCAGCCCCGGACAGGGTCGCGGGGAGACCCAGTACTTC.

The rearrangement joins TRBV7-9 to TRBJ2-1; 13 bases agree with TRBD2. The CDR3 runs to 16 residues. CDR1 is SEHNR, CDR2 FQNEAQ, per germline (reference sequence). V was clipped by 5 bases and J by 5 bases; unmatched bases: 6. For the CDR3, the DNA is TGTGCCAGCAGCCCTGGGACTAGCGGGACCCACAATGAGCAGTTCTTC. This translates into CASSPGTSGTHNEQFF.

This chain links TRBV6-5 with TRBJ2-5; D is unclear. The germline V and J ends were trimmed by 2 bases and 5 bases, with 15 bases remaining between them. CDR3 length equals 15 residues. Germline V gene sequence: CDR1 MNHEY, CDR2 SVGAGI. DNA of the CDR3: TGTGCCAGCAGTTACCTTCCCCAAGAGAGGGAGACCCAGTACTTC. Encoded protein: CASSYLPQERETQYF.